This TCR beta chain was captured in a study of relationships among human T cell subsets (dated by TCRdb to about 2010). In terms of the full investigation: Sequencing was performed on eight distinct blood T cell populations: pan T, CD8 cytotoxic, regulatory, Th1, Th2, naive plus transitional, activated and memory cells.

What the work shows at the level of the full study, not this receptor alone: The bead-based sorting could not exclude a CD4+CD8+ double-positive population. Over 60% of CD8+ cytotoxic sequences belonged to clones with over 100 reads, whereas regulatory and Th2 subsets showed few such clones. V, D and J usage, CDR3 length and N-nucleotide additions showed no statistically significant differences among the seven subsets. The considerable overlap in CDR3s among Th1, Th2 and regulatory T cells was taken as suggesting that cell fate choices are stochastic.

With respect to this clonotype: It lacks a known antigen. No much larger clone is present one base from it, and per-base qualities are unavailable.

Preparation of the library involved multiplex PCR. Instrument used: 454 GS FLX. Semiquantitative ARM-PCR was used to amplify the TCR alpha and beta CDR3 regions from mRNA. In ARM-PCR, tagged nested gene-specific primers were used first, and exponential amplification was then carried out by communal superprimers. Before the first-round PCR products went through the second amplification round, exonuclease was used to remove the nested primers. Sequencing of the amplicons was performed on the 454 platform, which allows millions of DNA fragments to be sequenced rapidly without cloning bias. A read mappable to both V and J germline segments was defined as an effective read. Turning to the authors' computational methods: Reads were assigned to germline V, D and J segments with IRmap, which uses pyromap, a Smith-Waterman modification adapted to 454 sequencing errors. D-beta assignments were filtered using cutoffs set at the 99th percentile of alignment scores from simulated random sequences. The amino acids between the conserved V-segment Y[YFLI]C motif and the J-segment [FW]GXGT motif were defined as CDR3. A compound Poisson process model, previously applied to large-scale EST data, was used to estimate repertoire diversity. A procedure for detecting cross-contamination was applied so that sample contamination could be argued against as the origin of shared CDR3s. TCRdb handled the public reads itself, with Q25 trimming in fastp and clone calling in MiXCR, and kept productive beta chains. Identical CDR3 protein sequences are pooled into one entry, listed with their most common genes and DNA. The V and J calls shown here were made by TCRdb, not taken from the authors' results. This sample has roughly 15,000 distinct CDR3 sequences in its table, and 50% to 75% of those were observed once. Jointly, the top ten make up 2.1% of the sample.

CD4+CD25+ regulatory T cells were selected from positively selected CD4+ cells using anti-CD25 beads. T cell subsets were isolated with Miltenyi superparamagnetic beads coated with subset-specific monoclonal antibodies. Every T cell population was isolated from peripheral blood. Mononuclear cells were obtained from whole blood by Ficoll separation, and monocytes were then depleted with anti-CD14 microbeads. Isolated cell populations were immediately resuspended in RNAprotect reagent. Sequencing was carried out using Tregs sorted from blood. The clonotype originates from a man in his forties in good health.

The DNA sequence follows: TGTGCCAGTAGTATTAGCTGGAGCGGGATGGGCACAGATACGCAGTATTTT. Its translation reads: CASSISWSGMGTDTQYF. The V and J segments used are TRBV19 and TRBJ2-3; 7 central bases correspond to TRBD2. The germline V gene (reference sequence) yields LNHDA for CDR1 and SQIVND for CDR2. V has 3 bases trimmed and J has 1 base trimmed; junction bases matching no gene number 10. The CDR3, from cysteine to phenylalanine, totals 17 residues. The CDR3 DNA has 51 bases and is translated from base 1.